The 17 T cell receptor beta chains below come from one sample, sequenced in a study of cytomegalovirus exposure and HLA in healthy donors. In the PCR, 60 Vbeta and 13 Jbeta primers were used. The protocol was immunoSEQ multiplex PCR, while the TCRdb copy is restricted to in-frame clones and leaves out a portion. The sample data list roughly 45,000 clones. Sequenced sample: PBMCs. The receptors originated from a woman in her thirties in good health and CMV-seronegative.

V and J are TRBV9 and TRBJ2-1; possibly TRBD2 for D (5 bases). The CDR3 spans 15 residues. Trimming took off 4 bases at V and 5 bases at J, with 16 bases between the two ends. Germline lookup yields CDR1 SGDLS and CDR2 YYNGEE. The CDR3 coding sequence is TGTGCCAGCAGCCCGAGGAGGTCCAGAAACAATGAGCAGTTCTTC. Translation gives CASSPRRSRNNEQFF.

V gene TRBV5-6 combines with J gene TRBJ1-1, with D possibly being TRBD1 (5 bases). The CDR3 is 16 residues long. Germline values: CDR1 SGHDT, CDR2 YYEEEE. V shed 0 bases and J shed 1 base, with 13 bases lying between them. The CDR3 protein is CASSLVGGTANTEAFF. In DNA form, the CDR3 reads TGTGCCAGCAGCTTGGTGGGAGGGACGGCGAACACTGAAGCTTTCTTT.

This sequence joins TRBV4-1 and TRBJ2-1; 9 bases match TRBD1. Germline V CDR1 and CDR2: MGHRA, YSYEKL. The CDR3 has 18 residues. V trimming: 2 bases; J trimming: 9 bases; junction bases outside the gene matches: 17. The CDR3 region is CASSQTITGTGRRSEQFF. In DNA form, the CDR3 reads TGCGCCAGCAGCCAAACCATTACCGGGACAGGGAGAAGGAGTGAGCAGTTCTTC.

The V call is TRBV2, the J call TRBJ2-7; TRBD1 matches 10 bases. The germline gives CDR1 SNHLY, CDR2 FYNNEI. The junction had 11 bases not matched to a gene; V was cut back by 4 bases and J by 2 bases. This CDR3 is 17 amino acids long. The CDR3 protein is CASSGGDRGTSPYEQYF. CDR3 in DNA: TGTGCCAGCAGTGGGGGGGACAGGGGTACTTCCCCCTACGAGCAGTACTTC.

The chain combines TRBV5-1 with TRBJ2-1; no reliable D call. The CDR3 covers 15 residues. Trimming left V 5 bases short and J 6 bases short, with 18 bases between. Germline CDR1 is SGHRS and CDR2 is YFSETQ. CDR3 nucleotides: TGCGCCAGCAGGGAATCCACGTTGGGCCTCAATGAGCAGTTCTTC. Its protein product is CASRESTLGLNEQFF.

The chain carries TRBV9 and TRBJ1-4; no firm D call. The CDR3 is made up of 15 amino acids. The germline CDR1 and CDR2 sequences are SGDLS and YYNGEE. V was clipped by 0 bases and J by 0 bases, with 6 bases between them. CDR3 nucleotide sequence: TGTGCCAGCAGCGTAGGGAGGGCAACTAATGAAAAACTGTTTTTT. As protein: CASSVGRATNEKLFF.

The V and J genes are TRBV4-1 and TRBJ1-2, with unresolved D. This CDR3 has 17 residues. V lost 1 base and J lost 4, with 19 bases in between. CDR1 is MGHRA, CDR2 YSYEKL, per germline. The CDR3, as DNA: TGCGCCAGCAGCCAAGCCCAGAGTCGGGGAGTAGGCTATGGCTACACCTTC. It translates to CASSQAQSRGVGYGYTF.

This CDR3 reads CASSPTGREEETQYF. The DNA of the CDR3 is TGCGCCAGCAGCCCCACCGGGCGGGAGGAAGAGACCCAGTACTTC. The V and J genes are TRBV5-1 and TRBJ2-5, with 8 bases that match TRBD2. The germline CDR1 and CDR2 sequences are SGHRS and YFSETQ. The CDR3 is made up of 15 amino acids. Germline trimming cut 4 bases from V and 3 bases from J; bases unmatched to any gene: 8.

V and J are TRBV11-1 and TRBJ2-2; a weak D match, TRBD1 (6 bases). The V and J ends lost 5 bases and 1 base respectively, with 11 bases between them. There are 15 residues in the CDR3. Germline V gives CDR1 SGHAT, CDR2 FQDESV (reference sequence). CDR3 sequence (DNA): TGTGCCAGCAGCGCCTGGACAGAGAACACCGGGGAGCTGTTTTTT. Translation: CASSAWTENTGELFF.

V usage is TRBV30 and J usage is TRBJ1-5, with 8 bases that match TRBD1. The CDR3 totals 15 residues. Losses at the gene ends were 6 bases for V and 6 bases for J; bases not matched to a gene: 13. Germline V gene sequence: CDR1 GTSNPN, CDR2 SVGIG (reference sequence). The CDR3 nucleotides read TGTGCCTGTACTGGGAGGACAGGGAATTCTCAGCCCCAGCATTTT. Amino acid sequence: CACTGRTGNSQPQHF.

This chain uses TRBV29-1 with TRBJ2-7, with 10 bases identical to TRBD2. Germline CDR1 SQVTM, CDR2 ANQGSEA. The CDR3 has 14 residues. V was pared by 5 bases and J by 2 bases, with 6 bases of the junction left unmatched. In DNA, the CDR3 is TGCAGCGTTAAAGTGGGGACTAGCGCCTACGAGCAGTACTTC. Translated: CSVKVGTSAYEQYF.

The chain is built from TRBV28 and TRBJ2-1; TRBD2 agrees at 10 bases. CDR3 length: 17 residues. Looked up from germline, CDR1 is MDHEN and CDR2 is SYDVKM. Germline trimming cut 5 bases from V and 1 base from J; bases unmatched to any gene: 8. The CDR3 DNA is TGTGCCAGCAGTCCCCCGGGACTAGCGTGGTCCTACAATGAGCAGTTCTTC. Translated, it gives CASSPPGLAWSYNEQFF.

The V and J genes are TRBV29-1 and TRBJ2-1; TRBD2 aligns across 13 bases. CDR3 length: 14 residues. V shed 4 bases, J shed 8 bases, and the junction held 5 bases outside the gene matches. Germline-derived CDR1 and CDR2 are SQVTM and ANQGSEA. In DNA form, the CDR3 reads TGCAGCGTTGGGACTAGCGGGAGTATTGATGAGCAGTTCTTC. This sequence encodes CSVGTSGSIDEQFF.

The chain employs TRBV7-6 and TRBJ2-7, with 7 bases matching TRBD2. J gave up 2 bases and V 0 bases, and 4 bases lay outside the gene matches. This CDR3 contains 15 residues. The germline gives CDR1 SGHVS, CDR2 FNYEAQ. As DNA, the CDR3 is TGTGCCAGCAGCTTAGCGATGCGGGGGACCTACGAGCAGTACTTC. Translated: CASSLAMRGTYEQYF.

This chain uses TRBV30 with TRBJ2-2; D unclear. CDR1 GTSNPN and CDR2 SVGIG come from the germline V gene (reference sequence). This CDR3 contains 11 residues. V was shortened by 5 bases and J by 8 bases, with 9 bases between the two germline ends. Written as DNA, the CDR3 is TGTGCCTGGGCACGGGTGGGGGAGCTGTTTTTT. It translates to CAWARVGELFF. The entire variable domain, with the rest obtained from reference TRBV30 and TRBJ2-2, is as follows: SQTIHQWPATLVQPVGSPLSLECTVEGTSNPNLYWYRQAAGRGLQLLFYSVGIGQISSEVPQNLSASRPQDRQFILSSKKLLLSDSGFYLCAWARVGELFFGEGSRLTVL.

The gene calls are TRBV6-5 and TRBJ1-3, with no clear D. The CDR3 extends over 13 amino acids. The V gene's germline CDR1 is MNHEY and CDR2 SVGAGI. V lost 7 bases, J lost 3 bases, and 10 bases lay in between. CDR3 region: CASKRADGNTIYF. The DNA of the CDR3 is TGTGCCAGCAAGAGGGCGGATGGAAACACCATATATTTT.

The chain carries TRBV9 and TRBJ2-7; 10 nucleotides agree with TRBD1. Per the germline V gene, CDR1 is SGDLS and CDR2 is YYNGEE. There are 13 residues in the CDR3. Trimming at V came to 3 bases and at J to 5 bases, leaving 2 bases not matched to a gene. Here the CDR3 reads CASSGQGADEQYF. In nucleotides, the CDR3 is TGTGCCAGCAGCGGACAGGGGGCGGACGAGCAGTACTTC.